Listed here are 9 T cell receptor beta chains from one sample, sequenced in a study of technical replicates of blood from several donors. Generated by immunoSEQ multiplex PCR, the TCRdb table keeps only in-frame clones and is missing some. The profile shows roughly 62,000 clones, 91% of them singletons. Sequences were obtained from PBMCs. The receptors here all came from a human donor in good health. Some clones in this sample may be carry-over from other donors' samples.

This chain connects TRBV4-1 to TRBJ2-1, with TRBD2 matching 8 bases. Germline assignment: CDR1 MGHRA and CDR2 YSYEKL. The trim removed 1 base at V and 8 bases at J, leaving 10 bases unmatched. The CDR3 length is 16 residues. The CDR3 DNA reads TGCGCCAGCAGCCAAGTCCCCGGAGCGGGAGCGGATGAGCAGTTCTTC. It encodes CASSQVPGAGADEQFF.

About this clone: Other DNA sequences in the same sample also yield this CDR3. This sequence joins TRBV4-1 and TRBJ2-7; D may be TRBD1 (5 bases). CDR3 length: 15 amino acids. The V gene's germline CDR1 is MGHRA and CDR2 YSYEKL. Trimming left V 0 bases short and J 2 bases short, with 11 bases between. The CDR3 DNA reads TGCGCCAGCAGCCAAGATGGGCCAGGGCCCTACGAGCAGTACTTC. It codes for CASSQDGPGPYEQYF.

The chain employs TRBV19 and TRBJ2-1, with D unclear. The CDR3 length is 11 residues. V lost 4 bases and J 12 bases, leaving 10 bases between the germline ends. Germline CDR1 reads LNHDA; CDR2 reads SQIVND (reference sequence). CDR3 residues: CASSSSRRQFF. The CDR3 coding sequence is TGTGCCAGTAGTAGTTCCCGCAGGCAGTTCTTC.

The chain has TRBV6-1 and TRBJ1-4, with TRBD1 matching over 9 bases. Trimming removed 6 bases from V and 7 bases from J; junction bases left unmatched: 6. The CDR3 length is 14 residues. The germline V gene encodes CDR1 MNHNS and CDR2 SASEGT. CDR3 residues: CASSQGQGSEKLFF. CDR3 DNA: TGTGCCAGCAGCCAGGGACAGGGAAGTGAAAAACTGTTTTTT.

This chain uses TRBV4-3 with TRBJ2-3, with 7 bases lining up with TRBD2. V gave up 6 bases and J gave up 7 bases; unmatched junction bases: 13. The CDR3 runs 15 residues. CDR1 is LGHNA and CDR2 is YSLEER in the germline V gene. The CDR3 protein is CASRAGTTTGHTQYF. CDR3 nucleotides: TGCGCCAGCAGAGCCGGGACTACCACGGGTCATACGCAGTATTTT.

This chain joins TRBV20-1 and TRBJ1-1, with 7 bases aligning to TRBD1. V shed 1 base and J 9 bases; nucleotides not matched to a gene: 2. CDR1 and CDR2 (germline): DFQATT, SNEGSKA (reference sequence). The CDR3 consists of 11 residues. CDR3 loop: CSARGQGQAFF. DNA for the CDR3: TGCAGTGCTAGAGGACAGGGACAAGCTTTCTTT.

The chain uses TRBV29-1 and TRBJ1-2; D possibly corresponds to TRBD1 (5 bases). The CDR3 covers 11 residues. V was trimmed by 0 bases and J by 6 bases, leaving 5 bases between them. The germline CDR1 and CDR2 sequences are SQVTM and ANQGSEA. The CDR3 sequence is CSVEDRDGYTF. CDR3 bases: TGCAGCGTTGAAGACAGGGATGGCTACACCTTC.

This clone was detected only once. In nucleotides, the CDR3 is TGTGCCAGCAGCGGGAGCGGGAACACTGAAGCTTTCTTT. It encodes CASSGSGNTEAFF. The rearrangement uses TRBV7-2 and TRBJ1-1; no firm D call. The V end lost 5 bases, the J end lost 1 base, and 8 bases lay between the germline ends. CDR3 length: 13 residues. Per the germline V gene, CDR1 is SGHTA and CDR2 is FQGNSA.

Only one count was recorded for this clone. The chain links TRBV2 to TRBJ2-7, with TRBD2 matching 10 bases. V lost 5 bases, J lost 3 bases, and 4 bases stayed unmatched. Germline values: CDR1 SNHLY, CDR2 FYNNEI. There are 14 residues in the CDR3. The CDR3 DNA follows: TGTGCCAGCAGTCGTAGCGGGAGGAACTACGAGCAGTACTTC. Translating gives CASSRSGRNYEQYF.